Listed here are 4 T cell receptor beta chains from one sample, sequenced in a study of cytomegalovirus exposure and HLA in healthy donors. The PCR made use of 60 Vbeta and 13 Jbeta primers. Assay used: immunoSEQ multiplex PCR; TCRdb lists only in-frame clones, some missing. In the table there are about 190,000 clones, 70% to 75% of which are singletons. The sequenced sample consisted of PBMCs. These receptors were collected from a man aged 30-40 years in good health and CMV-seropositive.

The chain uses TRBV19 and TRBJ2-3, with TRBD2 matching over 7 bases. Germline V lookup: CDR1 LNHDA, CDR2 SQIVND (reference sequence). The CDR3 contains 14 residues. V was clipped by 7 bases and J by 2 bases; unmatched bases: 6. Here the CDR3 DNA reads TGTGCCAGTACCCTGACTAGCCTCACAGATACGCAGTATTTT. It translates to CASTLTSLTDTQYF.

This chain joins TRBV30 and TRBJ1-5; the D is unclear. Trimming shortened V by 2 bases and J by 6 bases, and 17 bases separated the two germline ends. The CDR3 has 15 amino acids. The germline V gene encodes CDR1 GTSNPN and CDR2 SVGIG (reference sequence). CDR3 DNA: TGTGCCTGGAGTACTAGTGGGCACACAAGTCAGCCCCAGCATTTT. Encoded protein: CAWSTSGHTSQPQHF.

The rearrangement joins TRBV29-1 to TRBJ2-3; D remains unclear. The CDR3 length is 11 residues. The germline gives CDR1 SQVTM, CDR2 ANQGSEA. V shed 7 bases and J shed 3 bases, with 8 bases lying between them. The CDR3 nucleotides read TGCAGCGGAACGACTACAGATACGCAGTATTTT. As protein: CSGTTTDTQYF.

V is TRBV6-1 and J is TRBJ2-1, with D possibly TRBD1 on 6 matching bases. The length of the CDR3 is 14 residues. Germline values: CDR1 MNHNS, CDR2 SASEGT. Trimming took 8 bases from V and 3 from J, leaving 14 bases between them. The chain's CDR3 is CASGGPPFYNEQFF. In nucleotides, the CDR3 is TGTGCCAGCGGGGGCCCGCCATTCTACAATGAGCAGTTCTTC.